Below are 3 T cell receptor beta chains sequenced from a single sample in a study of blood T cell repertoires in COVID-19. Data came from immunoSEQ multiplex PCR; TCRdb stores just in-frame clones and leaves some out. The sample shows over 100,000 clones, 88% of them seen only once. The sample consisted of peripheral blood. The receptors derive from a man aged 50 to 60 with acute or convalescent COVID-19.

V is TRBV9 and J is TRBJ2-7, with 9 positions matching TRBD2. The CDR3 length is 14 residues. Trimming removed 4 bases from V and 4 bases from J; junction bases left unmatched: 6. In germline, CDR1 is SGDLS, CDR2 YYNGEE. CDR3 in amino acids: CASSLTSGPYEQYF. In DNA, the CDR3 is TGTGCCAGCAGCCTGACTAGCGGCCCGTACGAGCAGTACTTC.

The chain uses TRBV6-6 and TRBJ1-1, with TRBD1 matching over 8 bases. V was pared by 11 bases and J by 4 bases, with 15 bases of the junction left unmatched. The CDR3 totals 15 residues. Germline lookup yields CDR1 MNHNY and CDR2 SVGAGI (reference sequence). Written as DNA, the CDR3 is TGTGCCGCCGCTAAGGGGGCCAGGGGGCTCACTGAAGCTTTCTTT. It yields the protein CAAAKGARGLTEAFF.

V is TRBV28 and J is TRBJ1-3; no firm D call. With 3 bases removed from V and 0 bases from J, the gap between germline ends came to 3 bases. The CDR3 contains 13 residues. The germline V gene has CDR1 MDHEN and CDR2 SYDVKM. CDR3 amino acids: CASSFYSGNTIYF. CDR3 bases: TGTGCCAGCAGTTTCTACTCTGGAAACACCATATATTTT. The full variable domain, in which reference TRBV28 and TRBJ1-3 provide the parts outside the CDR3, is DVKVTQSSRYLVKRTGEKVFLECVQDMDHENMFWYRQDPGLGLRLIYFSYDVKMKEKGDIPEGYSVSREKKERFSLILESASTNQTSMYLCASSFYSGNTIYFGEGSWLTVV.